Described below is a single TCR beta chain sequence and its context. The junction had 4 bases not matched to a gene; V was cut back by 3 bases and J by 0 bases. The CDR3 spans 16 residues. Germline lookup yields CDR1 MDHEN and CDR2 SYDVKM. For genomic DNA, unsorted samples relied on about 90 million PBMCs. The data derive from a study of shared clonotypes between healthy human individuals. The authors sequenced unsorted PBMC DNA on ten immunoSEQ deep assay plates. Clones were sequenced by immunoSEQ multiplex PCR, and TCRdb holds only the in-frame ones, with some missing. The sample includes some 500,000 clones, 70% to 85% of them seen just once.

The sequence derives from a woman in her 40s in good health. Some clones in this sample may be carry-over from other donors' samples. The sample taken for sequencing was PBMCs. V and J are TRBV28 and TRBJ2-1; 8 bases agree with TRBD2. The CDR3 protein is CASSFGGGSSYNEQFF. CDR3 nucleotides: TGTGCCAGCAGTTTCGGCGGGGGGAGCTCCTACAATGAGCAGTTCTTC.